Included here is one T cell receptor beta chain sequence, with context. These data are taken from a study of blood T cell repertoires in COVID-19. Clones were read by immunoSEQ multiplex PCR, and TCRdb kept only the in-frame ones, dropping some. In the table there are under 200,000 clones, approximately 85% of which are singletons. Sequences were obtained from peripheral blood. This TCR was recovered from a woman aged 80 or older with COVID-19, enrolled during active disease.

CDR3 nucleotides: TGTGCCAGCAGTGAAAACAGGGGGTTCTCTGAAGCTTTCTTT. It yields the protein CASSENRGFSEAFF. The chain joins TRBV6-1 to TRBJ1-1, with 8 positions matching TRBD1. The V and J ends lost 2 bases and 6 bases, in that order; junction bases with no gene match: 5. Germline CDR1 and CDR2: MNHNS and SASEGT. The CDR3 totals 14 residues.